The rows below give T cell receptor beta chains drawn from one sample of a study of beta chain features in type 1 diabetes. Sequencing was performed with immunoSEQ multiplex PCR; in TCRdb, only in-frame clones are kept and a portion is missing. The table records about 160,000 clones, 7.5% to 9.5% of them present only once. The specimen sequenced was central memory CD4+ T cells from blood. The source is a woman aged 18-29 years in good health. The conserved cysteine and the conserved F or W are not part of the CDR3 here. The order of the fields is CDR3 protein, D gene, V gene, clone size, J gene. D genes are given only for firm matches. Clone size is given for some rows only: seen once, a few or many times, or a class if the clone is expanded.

CDR3: ASSYAERGTYT; D: .; V: TRBV27; size: many; J: TRBJ1-2
CDR3: ASSYTGQYTGELF; D: .; V: TRBV6-5; size: few; J: TRBJ2-2
CDR3: ATSSNGGTDTQY; D: .; V: TRBV15; size: few; J: TRBJ2-3
CDR3: ASSYQRERGEQY; D: TRBD2; V: TRBV6-6; size: .; J: TRBJ2-7
CDR3: ASGLGDRGPNEQF; D: TRBD1; V: TRBV7-2; size: .; J: TRBJ2-1
CDR3: AISGTGGPDTQY; D: TRBD2; V: TRBV10-3; size: many; J: TRBJ2-3
CDR3: SVVPGHNTGELF; D: .; V: TRBV29-1; size: .; J: TRBJ2-2
CDR3: AWRAAGTRTGELF; D: TRBD2; V: TRBV30; size: few; J: TRBJ2-2
CDR3: ASSSQGYTGELF; D: .; V: TRBV11-2; size: .; J: TRBJ2-2
CDR3: ASSRIAGGINEQF; D: TRBD2; V: TRBV11-2; size: few; J: TRBJ2-1
CDR3: ASSSGTSGIYNEQF; D: TRBD2; V: TRBV7-2; size: few; J: TRBJ2-1
CDR3: ASSLALAAYQETQY; D: TRBD2; V: TRBV5-1; size: .; J: TRBJ2-5
CDR3: ASSWSQGGQPQH; D: .; V: TRBV27; size: many; J: TRBJ1-5
CDR3: ASSHSGQGANTEAF; D: TRBD1; V: TRBV4-2; size: few; J: TRBJ1-1
CDR3: ASSSTGGSYEQY; D: TRBD1; V: TRBV7-2; size: few; J: TRBJ2-7
CDR3: ASSWESTGISRNTEAF; D: .; V: TRBV5-6; size: few; J: TRBJ1-1
CDR3: AWHRGGNIQY; D: .; V: TRBV30; size: few; J: TRBJ2-4
CDR3: ASSYQPTGTEAF; D: .; V: TRBV5-1; size: .; J: TRBJ1-1
CDR3: ASSLVGAGELF; D: .; V: TRBV11-3; size: few; J: TRBJ2-2
CDR3: ASSLSGETQY; D: .; V: TRBV7-2; size: once; J: TRBJ2-5
CDR3: ATAMLNQPQH; D: .; V: TRBV15; size: .; J: TRBJ1-5
CDR3: AWSGTLTGELF; D: .; V: TRBV30; size: few; J: TRBJ2-2
CDR3: ASSPTGTGYGYT; D: TRBD1; V: TRBV5-1; size: few; J: TRBJ1-2
CDR3: ASSLNVLGGDTQY; D: .; V: TRBV7-3; size: .; J: TRBJ2-3
CDR3: ASSLGRGYYNEQF; D: .; V: TRBV11-3; size: .; J: TRBJ2-1
CDR3: AIPRGSNYGYT; D: .; V: TRBV5-4; size: few; J: TRBJ1-2